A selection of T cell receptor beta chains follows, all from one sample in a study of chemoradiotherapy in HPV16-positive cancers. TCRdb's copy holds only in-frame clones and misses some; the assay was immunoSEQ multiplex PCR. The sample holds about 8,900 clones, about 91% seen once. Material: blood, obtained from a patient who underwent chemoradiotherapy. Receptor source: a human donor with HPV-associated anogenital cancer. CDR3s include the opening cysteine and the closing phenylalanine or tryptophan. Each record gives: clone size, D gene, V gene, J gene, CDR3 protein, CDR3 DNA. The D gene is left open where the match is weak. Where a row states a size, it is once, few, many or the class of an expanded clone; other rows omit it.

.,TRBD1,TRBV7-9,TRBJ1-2,CASNLEGQVNYGYTF,TGTGCCAGCAACTTGGAGGGACAGGTTAACTATGGCTACACCTTC
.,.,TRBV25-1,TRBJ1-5,CASSESRGDQPQHF,TGTGCCAGCAGTGAAAGCAGGGGAGATCAGCCCCAGCATTTT
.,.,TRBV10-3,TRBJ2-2,CAISESGQNTGELFF,TGTGCCATCAGTGAGTCGGGACAGAACACCGGGGAGCTGTTTTTT
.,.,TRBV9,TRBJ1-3,CASSASPRDLNSGNTIYF,TGTGCCAGCAGCGCCAGCCCCCGGGACCTCAACTCTGGAAACACCATATATTTT
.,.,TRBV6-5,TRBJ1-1,CASSSPGGANTEAFF,TGTGCCAGCAGTTCTCCGGGGGGGGCGAACACTGAAGCTTTCTTT
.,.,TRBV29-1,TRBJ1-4,CSDEGRNEKLFF,TGCAGCGACGAGGGCAGGAATGAAAAACTGTTTTTT
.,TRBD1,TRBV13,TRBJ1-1,CASSLRGGLIEAFF,TGTGCCAGCAGCTTACGAGGGGGCTTAATTGAAGCTTTCTTT
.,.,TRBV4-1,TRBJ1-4,CASSLGFNEKLFF,TGCGCCAGCAGCCTGGGGTTTAATGAAAAACTGTTTTTT
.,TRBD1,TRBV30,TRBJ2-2,CAVESGTGRRANTGELFF,TGTGCCGTAGAATCCGGGACAGGGAGAAGGGCGAACACCGGGGAGCTGTTTTTT
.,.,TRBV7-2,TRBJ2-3,CASSPVTDTQYF,TGTGCCAGCAGCCCGGTCACAGATACGCAGTATTTT
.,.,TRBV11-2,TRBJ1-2,CASSPLGVSYGYTF,TGTGCCAGCAGCCCCCTCGGGGTCTCCTATGGCTACACCTTC
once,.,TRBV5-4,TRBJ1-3,CASSFFPTGRSGNTIYF,TGTGCCAGCAGCTTTTTTCCTACAGGCCGCTCTGGAAACACCATATATTTT
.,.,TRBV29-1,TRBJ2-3,CSGRAAERQVTDTQYF,TGCAGCGGCAGAGCGGCGGAGCGGCAGGTCACAGATACGCAGTATTTT
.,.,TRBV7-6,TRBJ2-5,CASGGTQETQYF,TGTGCCAGCGGGGGGACCCAAGAGACCCAGTACTTC
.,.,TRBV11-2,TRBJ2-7,CASSPGDFGGPREQYF,TGTGCCAGCAGCCCGGGGGACTTCGGCGGGCCGCGCGAGCAGTACTTC
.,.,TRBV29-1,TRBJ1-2,CSVEETNYGYTF,TGCAGCGTTGAAGAGACAAACTATGGCTACACCTTC
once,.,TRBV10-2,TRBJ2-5,CASSQGGGTETQYF,TGCGCCAGCAGCCAGGGGGGGGGCACGGAGACCCAGTACTTC
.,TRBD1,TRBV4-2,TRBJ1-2,CASSQNRGRNGYTF,TGTGCCAGCAGCCAAAACAGGGGGAGGAATGGCTACACCTTC
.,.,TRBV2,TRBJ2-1,CASTAPWTNEQFF,TGTGCCAGCACCGCTCCGTGGACCAATGAGCAGTTCTTC
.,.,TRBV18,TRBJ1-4,CASSPRLASTNEKLFF,TGTGCCAGCTCACCACGTTTAGCATCAACTAATGAAAAACTGTTTTTT
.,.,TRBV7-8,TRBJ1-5,CASSPGSEGSQPQHF,TGTGCCAGCAGCCCCGGGTCCGAGGGGAGTCAGCCCCAGCATTTT
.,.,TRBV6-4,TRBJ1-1,CASSDSKGRWNTEAFF,TGTGCCAGCAGTGACTCGAAGGGTCGTTGGAACACTGAAGCTTTCTTT